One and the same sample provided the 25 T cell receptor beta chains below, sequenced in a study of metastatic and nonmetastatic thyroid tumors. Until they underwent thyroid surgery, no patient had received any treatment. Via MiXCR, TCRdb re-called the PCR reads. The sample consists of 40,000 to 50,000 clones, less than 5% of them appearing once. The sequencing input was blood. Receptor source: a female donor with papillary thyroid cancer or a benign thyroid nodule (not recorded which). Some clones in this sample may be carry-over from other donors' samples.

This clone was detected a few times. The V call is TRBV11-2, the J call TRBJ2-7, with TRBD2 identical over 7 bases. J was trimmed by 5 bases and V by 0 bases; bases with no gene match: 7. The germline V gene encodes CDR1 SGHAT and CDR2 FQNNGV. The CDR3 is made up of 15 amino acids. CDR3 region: CASSLDLGLNDEQYF. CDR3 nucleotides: TGTGCCAGCAGCTTAGACCTGGGACTAAATGACGAGCAGTACTTC.

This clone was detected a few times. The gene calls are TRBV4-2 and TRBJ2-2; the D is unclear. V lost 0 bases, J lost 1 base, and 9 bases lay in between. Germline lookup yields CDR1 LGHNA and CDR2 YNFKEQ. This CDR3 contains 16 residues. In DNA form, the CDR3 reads TGTGCCAGCAGCCAAGATTTGCGGTTGAACACCGGGGAGCTGTTTTTT. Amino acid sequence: CASSQDLRLNTGELFF.

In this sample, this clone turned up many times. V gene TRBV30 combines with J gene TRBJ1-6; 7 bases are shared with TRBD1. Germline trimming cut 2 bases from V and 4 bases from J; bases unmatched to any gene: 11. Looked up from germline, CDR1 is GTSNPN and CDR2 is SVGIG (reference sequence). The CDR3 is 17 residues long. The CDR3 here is CAWSTTGGQRYNSPLHF. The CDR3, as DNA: TGTGCCTGGAGTACCACCGGGGGACAGAGATATAATTCACCCCTCCACTTT.

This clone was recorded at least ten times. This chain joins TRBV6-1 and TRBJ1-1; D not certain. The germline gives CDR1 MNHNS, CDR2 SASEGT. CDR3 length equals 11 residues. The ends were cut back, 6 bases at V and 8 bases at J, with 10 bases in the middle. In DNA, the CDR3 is TGTGCCAGCAGCCTGTCCGGGGAAGCTTTCTTT. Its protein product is CASSLSGEAFF.

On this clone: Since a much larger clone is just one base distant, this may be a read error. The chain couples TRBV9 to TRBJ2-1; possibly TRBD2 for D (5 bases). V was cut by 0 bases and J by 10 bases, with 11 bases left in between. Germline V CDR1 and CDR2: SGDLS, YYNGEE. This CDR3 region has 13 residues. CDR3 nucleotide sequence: TGTGCCAGCAGCGTAGCCGAGGGAAAAGAGCAGTTCTTC. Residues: CASSVAEGKEQFF. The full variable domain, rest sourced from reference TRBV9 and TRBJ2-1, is DSGVTQTPKHLITATGQRVTLRCSPRSGDLSVYWYQQSLDQGLQFLIQYYNGEERAKGNILERFSAQQFPDLHSELNLSSLELGDSALYFCASSVAEGKEQFFGPGTRLTVL.

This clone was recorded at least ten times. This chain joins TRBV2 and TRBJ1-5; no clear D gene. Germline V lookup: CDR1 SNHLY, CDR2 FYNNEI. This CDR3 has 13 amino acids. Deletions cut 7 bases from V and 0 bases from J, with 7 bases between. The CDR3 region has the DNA TGTGCCAGCATGGTTTATAGCAATCAGCCCCAGCATTTT. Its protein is CASMVYSNQPQHF.

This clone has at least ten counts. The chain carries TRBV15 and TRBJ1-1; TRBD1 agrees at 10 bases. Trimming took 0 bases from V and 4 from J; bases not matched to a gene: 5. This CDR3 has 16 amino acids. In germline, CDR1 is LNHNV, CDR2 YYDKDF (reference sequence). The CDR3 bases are TGTGCCACCAGCAGAGATGGGAGGACAGGGGGCACTGAAGCTTTCTTT. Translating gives CATSRDGRTGGTEAFF. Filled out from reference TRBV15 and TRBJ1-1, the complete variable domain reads DAMVIQNPRYQVTQFGKPVTLSCSQTLNHNVMYWYQQKSSQAPKLLFHYYDKDFNNEADTPDNFQSRRPNTSFCFLDIRSPGLGDTAMYLCATSRDGRTGGTEAFFGQGTRLTVV.

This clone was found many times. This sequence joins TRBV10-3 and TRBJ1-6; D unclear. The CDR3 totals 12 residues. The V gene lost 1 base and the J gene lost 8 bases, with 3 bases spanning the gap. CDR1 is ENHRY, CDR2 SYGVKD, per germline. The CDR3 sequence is CAISELDSPLHF. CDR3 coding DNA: TGTGCCATCAGTGAGTTAGATTCACCCCTCCACTTT.

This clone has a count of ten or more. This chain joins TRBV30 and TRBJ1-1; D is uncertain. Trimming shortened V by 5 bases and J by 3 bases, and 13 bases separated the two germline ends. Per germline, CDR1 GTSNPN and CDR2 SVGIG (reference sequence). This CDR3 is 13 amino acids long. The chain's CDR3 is CAWGLQRHTEAFF. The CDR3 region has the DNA TGTGCCTGGGGACTCCAAAGGCACACTGAAGCTTTCTTT.

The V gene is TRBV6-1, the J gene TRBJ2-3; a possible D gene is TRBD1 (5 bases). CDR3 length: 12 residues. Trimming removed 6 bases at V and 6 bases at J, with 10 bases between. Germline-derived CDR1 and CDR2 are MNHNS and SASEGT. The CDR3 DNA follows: TGTGCCAGCAGACTCCAGGGTGATACGCAGTATTTT. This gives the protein CASRLQGDTQYF.

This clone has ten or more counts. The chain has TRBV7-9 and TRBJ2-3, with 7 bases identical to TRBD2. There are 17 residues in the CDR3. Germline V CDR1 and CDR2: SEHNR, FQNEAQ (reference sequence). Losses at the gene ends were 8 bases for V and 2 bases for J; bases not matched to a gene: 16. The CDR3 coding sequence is TGTGCCAGCGGGGTCCACGGAAAGGGAGGGTACACAGATACGCAGTATTTT. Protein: CASGVHGKGGYTDTQYF.

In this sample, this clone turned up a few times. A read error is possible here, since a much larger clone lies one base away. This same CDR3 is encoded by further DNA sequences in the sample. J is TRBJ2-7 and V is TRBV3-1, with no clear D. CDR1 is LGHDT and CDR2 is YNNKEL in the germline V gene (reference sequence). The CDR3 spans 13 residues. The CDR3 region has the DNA TGCGCCAGCAGCCAAGCTCTGGTTGGGGAGCAGTACTTC. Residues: CASSQALVGEQYF.

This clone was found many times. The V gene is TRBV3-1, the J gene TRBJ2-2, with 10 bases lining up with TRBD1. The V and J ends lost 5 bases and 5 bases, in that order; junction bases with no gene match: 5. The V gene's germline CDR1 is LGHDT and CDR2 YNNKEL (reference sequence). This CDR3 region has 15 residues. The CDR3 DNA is TGTGCCAGCAGCGAGAGGACAGGGGGTACCGGGGAGCTGTTTTTT. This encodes CASSERTGGTGELFF.

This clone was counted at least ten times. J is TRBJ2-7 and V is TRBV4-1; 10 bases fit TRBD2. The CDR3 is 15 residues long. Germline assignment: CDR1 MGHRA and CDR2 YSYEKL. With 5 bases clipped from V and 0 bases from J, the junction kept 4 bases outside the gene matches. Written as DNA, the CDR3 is TGCGCCAGCAGCTCAACTAGCGGGAACTCCTACGAGCAGTACTTC. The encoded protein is CASSSTSGNSYEQYF.

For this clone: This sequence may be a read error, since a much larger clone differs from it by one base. For the CDR3, the DNA is TGTGCCAGCAGCACAGGCCTAGTGCAGAGCGGGAACGAGCAGTACTTC. This encodes CASSTGLVQSGNEQYF. The chain joins TRBV12-3 or TRBV12-4 to TRBJ2-7; TRBD2 aligns across 7 bases. The CDR3 runs 16 residues. After removal of 6 bases from V and 5 bases from J, the junction contained 16 bases not matched to a gene.

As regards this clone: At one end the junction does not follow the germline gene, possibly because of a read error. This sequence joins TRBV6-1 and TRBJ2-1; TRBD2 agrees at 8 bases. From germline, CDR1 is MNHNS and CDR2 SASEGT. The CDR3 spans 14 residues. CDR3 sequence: CASIPGLEVDEHFF. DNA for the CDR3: TGTGCCAGCATACCGGGACTAGAAGTTGACGAGCATTTCTTC.

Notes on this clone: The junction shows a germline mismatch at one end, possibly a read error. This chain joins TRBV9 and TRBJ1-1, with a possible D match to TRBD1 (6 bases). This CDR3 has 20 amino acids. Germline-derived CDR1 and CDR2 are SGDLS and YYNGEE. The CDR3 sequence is CASSVSPVGGGGSANTVAFF. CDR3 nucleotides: TGTGCCAGCAGCGTATCCCCAGTTGGGGGCGGTGGATCAGCGAACACTGTAGCTTTCTTT.

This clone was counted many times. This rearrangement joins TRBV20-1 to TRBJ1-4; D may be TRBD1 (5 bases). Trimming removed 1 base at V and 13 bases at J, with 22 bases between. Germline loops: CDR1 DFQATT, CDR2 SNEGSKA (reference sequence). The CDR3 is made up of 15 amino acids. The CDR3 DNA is TGCAGTGCTAGAGGACCCGGGACCTCGCGGGAAGGACTGTTTTTT. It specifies CSARGPGTSREGLFF.

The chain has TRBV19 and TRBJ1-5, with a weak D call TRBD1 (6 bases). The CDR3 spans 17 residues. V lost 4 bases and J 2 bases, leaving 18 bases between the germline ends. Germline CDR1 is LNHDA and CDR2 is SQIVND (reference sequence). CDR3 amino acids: CASSRGEGVIGNQPQHF. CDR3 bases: TGTGCCAGTAGTAGGGGGGAGGGGGTGATTGGCAATCAGCCCCAGCATTTT. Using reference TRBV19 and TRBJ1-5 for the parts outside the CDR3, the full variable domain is DGGITQSPKYLFRKEGQNVTLSCEQNLNHDAMYWYRQDPGQGLRLIYYSQIVNDFQKGDIAEGYSVSREKKESFPLTVTSAQKNPTAFYLCASSRGEGVIGNQPQHFGDGTRLSIL.

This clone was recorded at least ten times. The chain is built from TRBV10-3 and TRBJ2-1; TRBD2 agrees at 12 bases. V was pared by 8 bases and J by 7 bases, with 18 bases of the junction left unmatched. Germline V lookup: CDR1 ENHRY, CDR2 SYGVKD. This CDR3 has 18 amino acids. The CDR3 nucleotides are TGTGCCATCTCAGAGGGCCTAGCGGGAGGGCCCTTTCTGAATGAGCAGTTCTTC. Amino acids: CAISEGLAGGPFLNEQFF.

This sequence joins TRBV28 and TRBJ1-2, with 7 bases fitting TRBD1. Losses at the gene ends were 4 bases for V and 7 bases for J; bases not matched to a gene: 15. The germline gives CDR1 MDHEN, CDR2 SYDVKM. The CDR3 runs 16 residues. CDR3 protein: CASSYNTGTGDSGYTF. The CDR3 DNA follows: TGTGCCAGCAGTTATAACACCGGTACAGGGGACTCTGGCTACACCTTC.

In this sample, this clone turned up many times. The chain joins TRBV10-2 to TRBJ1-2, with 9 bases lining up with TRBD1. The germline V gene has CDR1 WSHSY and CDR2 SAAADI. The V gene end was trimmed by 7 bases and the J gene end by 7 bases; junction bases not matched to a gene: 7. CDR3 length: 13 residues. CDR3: CASIQDRGGGYTF. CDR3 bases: TGCGCCAGCATCCAGGACAGGGGTGGTGGCTACACCTTC.

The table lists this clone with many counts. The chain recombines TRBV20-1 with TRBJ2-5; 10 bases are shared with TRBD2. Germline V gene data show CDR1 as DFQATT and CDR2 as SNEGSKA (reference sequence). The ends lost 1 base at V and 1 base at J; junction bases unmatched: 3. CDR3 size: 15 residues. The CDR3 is CSARGGLAFQETQYF. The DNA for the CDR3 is TGCAGTGCTAGAGGGGGACTAGCGTTCCAAGAGACCCAGTACTTC.

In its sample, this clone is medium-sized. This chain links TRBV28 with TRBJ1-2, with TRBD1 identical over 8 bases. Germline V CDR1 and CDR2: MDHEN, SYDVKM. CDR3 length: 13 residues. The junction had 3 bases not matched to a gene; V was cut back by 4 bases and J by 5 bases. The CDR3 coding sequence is TGTGCCAGCAGTTCCACAGGGGGATATGGCTACACCTTC. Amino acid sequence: CASSSTGGYGYTF.

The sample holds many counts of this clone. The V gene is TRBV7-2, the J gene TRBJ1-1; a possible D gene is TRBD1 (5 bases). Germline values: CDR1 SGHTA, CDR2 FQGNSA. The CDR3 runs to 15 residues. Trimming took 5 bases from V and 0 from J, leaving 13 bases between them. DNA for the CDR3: TGTGCCAGCAGCAAACCACGGGGGATGAACACTGAAGCTTTCTTT. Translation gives CASSKPRGMNTEAFF.